This T cell receptor (beta chain) derives from a study of blood T cell repertoires in COVID-19. How the authors handled the data: By means of reference gene primer amplification, nucleated cell counts were estimated. Libraries were prepared by immunoSEQ multiplex PCR; TCRdb keeps only in-frame clonotypes and omits some of them. V, J and clone size derive from that table, while D and trimming were established from the DNA sequence. This sample has about 230,000 clones, with roughly 88% found just once. Participants' reported clinical history set cohort assignment. This CDR3 is built from 16 residues. CDR1 LGHNT and CDR2 FRNRAP come from the germline V gene. Trimming left V 1 base short and J 4 bases short, with 13 bases between.

This TCR derives from a woman in her 30s who had been exposed to COVID-19. The material sequenced was PBMCs or T cells enriched from blood (not recorded which). The J gene is TRBJ2-2, the V gene TRBV12-5, with a tentative D call TRBD2 (5 bases). CDR3: CASGLAKLEGTGELFF. The CDR3 DNA follows: TGTGCTAGTGGTTTGGCCAAATTAGAGGGCACCGGGGAGCTGTTTTTT.